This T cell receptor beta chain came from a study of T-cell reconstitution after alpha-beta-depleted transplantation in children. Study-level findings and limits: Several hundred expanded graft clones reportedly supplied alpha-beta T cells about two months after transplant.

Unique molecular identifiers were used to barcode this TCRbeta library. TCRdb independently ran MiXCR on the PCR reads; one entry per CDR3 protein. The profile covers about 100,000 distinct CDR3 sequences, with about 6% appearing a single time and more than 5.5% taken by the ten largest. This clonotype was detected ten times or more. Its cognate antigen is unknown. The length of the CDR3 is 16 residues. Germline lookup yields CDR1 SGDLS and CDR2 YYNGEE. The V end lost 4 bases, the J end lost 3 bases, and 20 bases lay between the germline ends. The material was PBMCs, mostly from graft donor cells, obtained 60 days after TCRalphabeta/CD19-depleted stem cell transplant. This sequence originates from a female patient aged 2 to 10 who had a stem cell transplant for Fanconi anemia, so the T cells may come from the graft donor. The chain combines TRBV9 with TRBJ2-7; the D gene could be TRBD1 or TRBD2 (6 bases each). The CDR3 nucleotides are TGTGCCAGCAGCCCCAGTTGGGGGGCCCGTAGCTACGAGCAGTACTTC. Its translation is CASSPSWGARSYEQYF.